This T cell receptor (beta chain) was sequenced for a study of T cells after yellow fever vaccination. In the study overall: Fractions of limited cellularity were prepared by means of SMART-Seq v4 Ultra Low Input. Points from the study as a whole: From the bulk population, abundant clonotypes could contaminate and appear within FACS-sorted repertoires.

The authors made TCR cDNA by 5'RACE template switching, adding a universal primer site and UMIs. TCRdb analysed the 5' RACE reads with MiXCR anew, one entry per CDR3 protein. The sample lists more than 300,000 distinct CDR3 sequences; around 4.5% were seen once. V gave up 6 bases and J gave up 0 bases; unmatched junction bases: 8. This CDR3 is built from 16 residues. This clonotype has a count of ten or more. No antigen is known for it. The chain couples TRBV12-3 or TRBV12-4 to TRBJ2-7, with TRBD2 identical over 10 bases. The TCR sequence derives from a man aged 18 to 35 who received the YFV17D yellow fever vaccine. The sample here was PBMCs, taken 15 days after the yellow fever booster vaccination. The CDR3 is CASSPASGGFSYEQYF. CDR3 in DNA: TGTGCCAGCAGCCCAGCTAGCGGGGGCTTCTCCTACGAGCAGTACTTC.